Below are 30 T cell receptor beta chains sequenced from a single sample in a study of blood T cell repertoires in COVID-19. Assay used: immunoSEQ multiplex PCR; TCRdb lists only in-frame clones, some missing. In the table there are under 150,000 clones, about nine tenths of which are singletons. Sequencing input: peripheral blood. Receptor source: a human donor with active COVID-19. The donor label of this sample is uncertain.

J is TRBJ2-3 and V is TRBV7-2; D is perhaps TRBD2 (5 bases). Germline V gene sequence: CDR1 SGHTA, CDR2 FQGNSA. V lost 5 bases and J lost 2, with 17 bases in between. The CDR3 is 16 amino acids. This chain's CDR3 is CASSATPGLITDTQYF. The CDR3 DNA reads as TGTGCCAGCAGCGCAACTCCCGGACTGATCACAGATACGCAGTATTTT.

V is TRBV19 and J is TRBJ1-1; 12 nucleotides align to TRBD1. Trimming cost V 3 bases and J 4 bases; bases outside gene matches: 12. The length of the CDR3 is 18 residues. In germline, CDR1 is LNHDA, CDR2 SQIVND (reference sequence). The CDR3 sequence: CASSIVGTGGAGSTEAFF. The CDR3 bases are TGTGCCAGTAGTATCGTCGGGACAGGGGGCGCCGGGAGCACTGAAGCTTTCTTT.

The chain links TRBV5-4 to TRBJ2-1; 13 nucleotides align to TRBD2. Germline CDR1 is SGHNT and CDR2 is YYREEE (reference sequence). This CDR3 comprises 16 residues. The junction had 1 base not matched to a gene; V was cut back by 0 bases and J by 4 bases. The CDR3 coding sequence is TGTGCCAGCAGCTTGGTGGGACTAGCGGGGTACAATGAGCAGTTCTTC. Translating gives CASSLVGLAGYNEQFF.

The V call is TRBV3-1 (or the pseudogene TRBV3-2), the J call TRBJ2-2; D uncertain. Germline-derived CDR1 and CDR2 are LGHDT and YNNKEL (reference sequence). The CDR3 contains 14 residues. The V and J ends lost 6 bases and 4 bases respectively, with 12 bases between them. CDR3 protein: CASRTPGPTGELFF. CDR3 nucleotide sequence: TGTGCCAGCAGAACGCCGGGTCCCACCGGGGAGCTGTTTTTT.

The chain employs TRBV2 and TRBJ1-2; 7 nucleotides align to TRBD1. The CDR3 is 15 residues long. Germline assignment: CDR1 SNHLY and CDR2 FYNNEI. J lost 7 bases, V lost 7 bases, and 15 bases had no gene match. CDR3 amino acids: CASTPRQGSMGGYTF. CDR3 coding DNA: TGTGCCAGCACCCCCCGACAGGGTTCGATGGGTGGCTACACCTTC.

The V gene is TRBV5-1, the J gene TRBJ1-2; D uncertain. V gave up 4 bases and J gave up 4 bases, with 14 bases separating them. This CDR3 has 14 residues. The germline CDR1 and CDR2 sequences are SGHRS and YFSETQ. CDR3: CASSPDAGPYGYTF. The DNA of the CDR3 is TGCGCCAGCAGCCCGGACGCGGGTCCCTATGGCTACACCTTC.

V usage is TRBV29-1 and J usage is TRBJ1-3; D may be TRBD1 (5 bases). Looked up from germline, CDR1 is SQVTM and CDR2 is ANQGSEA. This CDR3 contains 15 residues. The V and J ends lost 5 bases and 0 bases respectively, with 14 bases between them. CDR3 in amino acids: CSVIRAGGSGNTIYF. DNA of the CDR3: TGCAGCGTTATTCGTGCCGGGGGCTCTGGAAACACCATATATTTT.

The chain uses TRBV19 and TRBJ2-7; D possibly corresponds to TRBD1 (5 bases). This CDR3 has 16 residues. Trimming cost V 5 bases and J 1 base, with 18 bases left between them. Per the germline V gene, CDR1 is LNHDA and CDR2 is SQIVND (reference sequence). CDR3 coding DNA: TGTGCCAGTAGTCCTACCCTGACAGTTCCATCCTACGAGCAGTACTTC. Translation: CASSPTLTVPSYEQYF.

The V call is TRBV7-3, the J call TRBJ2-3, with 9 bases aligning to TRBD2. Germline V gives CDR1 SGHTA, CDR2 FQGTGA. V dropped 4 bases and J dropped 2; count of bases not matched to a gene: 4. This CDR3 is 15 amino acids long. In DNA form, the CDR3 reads TGTGCCAGCAGCTATAGCGGGGGTGACACAGATACGCAGTATTTT. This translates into CASSYSGGDTDTQYF.

In DNA, the CDR3 is TGTGCCACCGGACGGGAGGACTACGAGCAGTACTTC. Its protein is CATGREDYEQYF. The chain combines TRBV15 with TRBJ2-7, with 7 bases that match TRBD2. Trimming took 8 bases from V and 3 from J; bases not matched to a gene: 4. CDR3 size: 12 residues. Germline V CDR1 and CDR2: LNHNV, YYDKDF (reference sequence). The whole variable domain, remainder taken from reference TRBV15 and TRBJ2-7, is DAMVIQNPRYQVTQFGKPVTLSCSQTLNHNVMYWYQQKSSQAPKLLFHYYDKDFNNEADTPDNFQSRRPNTSFCFLDIRSPGLGDTAMYLCATGREDYEQYFGPGTRLTVT.

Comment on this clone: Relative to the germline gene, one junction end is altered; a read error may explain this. The CDR3 DNA reads TGTGCCCGCAGCCAACCGAGACTAGCGTCCCCAACTAGCACAGATACGCAGTATTTT. Its protein product is CARSQPRLASPTSTDTQYF. The chain employs TRBV3-1 (or the pseudogene TRBV3-2) and TRBJ2-3; 8 bases map to TRBD2. The CDR3 sequence is 19 residues long. The V gene's germline CDR1 is LGHDT and CDR2 YNNKEL (reference sequence).

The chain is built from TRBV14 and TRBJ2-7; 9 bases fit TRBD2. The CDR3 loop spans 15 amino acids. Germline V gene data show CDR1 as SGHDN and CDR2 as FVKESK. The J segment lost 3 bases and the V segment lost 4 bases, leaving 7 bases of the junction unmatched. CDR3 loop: CASSRLAAGFYEQYF. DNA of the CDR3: TGTGCCAGCAGCCGACTAGCGGCGGGGTTCTACGAGCAGTACTTC.

DNA of the CDR3: TGTGCCAGCTCCGCACAGCTAAAAAATGAGCAGTTCTTC. Amino acids: CASSAQLKNEQFF. This chain links TRBV18 with TRBJ2-1; D not certain. Trimming shortened V by 6 bases and J by 7 bases, and 13 bases separated the two germline ends. CDR3 length: 13 residues. The germline V gene has CDR1 KGHSH and CDR2 LQKENI.

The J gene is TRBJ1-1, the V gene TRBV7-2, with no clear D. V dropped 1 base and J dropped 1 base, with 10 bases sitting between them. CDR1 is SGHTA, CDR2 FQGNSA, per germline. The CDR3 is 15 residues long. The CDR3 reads CASSLVLGGNTEAFF. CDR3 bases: TGTGCCAGCAGCTTAGTTCTAGGTGGGAACACTGAAGCTTTCTTT.

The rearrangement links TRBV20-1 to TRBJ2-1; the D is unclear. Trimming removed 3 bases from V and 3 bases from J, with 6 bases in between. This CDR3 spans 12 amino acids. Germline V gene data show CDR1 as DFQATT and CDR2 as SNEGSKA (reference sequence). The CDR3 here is CSASESYNEQFF. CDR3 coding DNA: TGCAGTGCTAGTGAGAGCTACAATGAGCAGTTCTTC.

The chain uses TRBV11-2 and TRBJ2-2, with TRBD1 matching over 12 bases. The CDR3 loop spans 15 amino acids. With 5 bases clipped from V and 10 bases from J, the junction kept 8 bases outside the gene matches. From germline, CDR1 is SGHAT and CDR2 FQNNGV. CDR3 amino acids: CASSPWDRGREELFF. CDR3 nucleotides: TGTGCCAGCAGCCCCTGGGACAGGGGGCGCGAGGAGCTGTTTTTT.

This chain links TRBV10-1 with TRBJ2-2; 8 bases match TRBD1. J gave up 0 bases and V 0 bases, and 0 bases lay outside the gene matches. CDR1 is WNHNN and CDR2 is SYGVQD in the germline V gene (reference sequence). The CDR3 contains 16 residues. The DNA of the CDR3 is TGCGCCAGCAGTGAGTCGACAGGGGCGAACACCGGGGAGCTGTTTTTT. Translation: CASSESTGANTGELFF.

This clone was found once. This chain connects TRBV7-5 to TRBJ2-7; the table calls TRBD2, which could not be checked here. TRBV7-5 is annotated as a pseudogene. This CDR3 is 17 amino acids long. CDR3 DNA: TGTGCCAGAAGCTCCAACCTCAGATACAACCGGGTCTACGAGCAGTACTTC. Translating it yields CARSSNLRYNRVYEQYF.

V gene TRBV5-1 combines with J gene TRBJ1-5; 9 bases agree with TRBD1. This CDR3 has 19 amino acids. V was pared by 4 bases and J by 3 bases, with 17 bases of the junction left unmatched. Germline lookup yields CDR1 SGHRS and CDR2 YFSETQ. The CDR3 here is CASSPSGQGKGHYNQPQHF. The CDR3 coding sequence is TGCGCCAGCAGCCCCTCGGGACAGGGTAAAGGGCACTACAATCAGCCCCAGCATTTT.

The CDR3 loop reads CASSDRVNEKLFF. The CDR3 DNA sequence: TGTGCCAGCTCCGACAGAGTTAATGAAAAACTGTTTTTT. V and J are TRBV3-1 (or the pseudogene TRBV3-2) and TRBJ1-4; D is perhaps TRBD1 (5 bases). The CDR3 sequence is 13 residues long. The V and J ends lost 8 bases and 4 bases respectively, with 11 bases between them. Looked up from germline, CDR1 is LGHDT and CDR2 is YNNKEL (reference sequence).

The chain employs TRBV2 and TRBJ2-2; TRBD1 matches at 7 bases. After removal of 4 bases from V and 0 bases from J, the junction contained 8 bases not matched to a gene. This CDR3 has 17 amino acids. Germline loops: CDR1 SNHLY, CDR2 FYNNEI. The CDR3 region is CASSAATGYPNTGELFF. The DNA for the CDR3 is TGTGCCAGCAGTGCGGCGACAGGGTACCCGAACACCGGGGAGCTGTTTTTT.

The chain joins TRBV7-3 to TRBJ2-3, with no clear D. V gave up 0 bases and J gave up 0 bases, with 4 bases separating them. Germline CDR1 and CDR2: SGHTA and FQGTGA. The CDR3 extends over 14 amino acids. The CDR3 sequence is CASSLTHSTDTQYF. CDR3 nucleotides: TGTGCCAGCAGCTTAACACATAGCACAGATACGCAGTATTTT.

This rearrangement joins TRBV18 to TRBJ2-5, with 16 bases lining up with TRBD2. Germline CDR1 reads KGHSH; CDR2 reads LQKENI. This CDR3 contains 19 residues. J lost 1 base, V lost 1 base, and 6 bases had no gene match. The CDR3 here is CASSPQGLAGGKLQETQYF. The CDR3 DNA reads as TGTGCCAGCTCACCACAGGGACTAGCGGGGGGGAAACTCCAAGAGACCCAGTACTTC.

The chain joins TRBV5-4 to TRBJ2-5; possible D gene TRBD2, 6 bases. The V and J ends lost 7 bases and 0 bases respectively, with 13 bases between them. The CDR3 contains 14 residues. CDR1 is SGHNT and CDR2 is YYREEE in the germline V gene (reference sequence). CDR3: CASSRRADQETQYF. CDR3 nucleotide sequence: TGTGCCAGCTCGCGGAGGGCGGACCAAGAGACCCAGTACTTC. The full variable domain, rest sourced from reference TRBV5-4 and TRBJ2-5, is ETGVTQSPTHLIKTRGQQVTLRCSSQSGHNTVSWYQQALGQGPQFIFQYYREEENGRGNFPPRFSGLQFPNYSSELNVNALELDDSALYLCASSRRADQETQYFGPGTRLLVL.

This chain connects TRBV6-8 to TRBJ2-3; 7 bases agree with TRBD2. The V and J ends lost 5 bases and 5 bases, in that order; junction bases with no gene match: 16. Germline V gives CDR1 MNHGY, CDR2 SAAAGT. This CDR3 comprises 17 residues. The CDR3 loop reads CASSQPCYVGGKDTQYF. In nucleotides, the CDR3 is TGTGCCAGCAGTCAGCCCTGCTATGTGGGGGGGAAAGATACGCAGTATTTT.

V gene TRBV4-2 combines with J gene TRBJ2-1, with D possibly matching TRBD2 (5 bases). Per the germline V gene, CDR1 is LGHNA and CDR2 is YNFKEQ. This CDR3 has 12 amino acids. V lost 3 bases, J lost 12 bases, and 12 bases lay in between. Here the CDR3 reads CASSHDPEGQFF. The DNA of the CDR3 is TGTGCCAGCAGCCATGACCCCGAGGGGCAGTTCTTC.

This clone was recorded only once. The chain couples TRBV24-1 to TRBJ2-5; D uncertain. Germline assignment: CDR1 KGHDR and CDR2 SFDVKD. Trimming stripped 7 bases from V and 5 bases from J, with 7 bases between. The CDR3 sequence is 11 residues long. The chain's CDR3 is CATSQVETQYF. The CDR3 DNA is TGTGCCACCAGCCAGGTGGAGACCCAGTACTTC.

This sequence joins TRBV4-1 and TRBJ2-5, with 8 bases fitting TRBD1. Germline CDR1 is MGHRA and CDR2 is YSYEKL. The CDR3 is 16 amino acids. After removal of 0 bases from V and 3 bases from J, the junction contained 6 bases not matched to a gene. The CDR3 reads CASSQEGRQGKETQYF. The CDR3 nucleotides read TGCGCCAGCAGCCAAGAGGGCCGACAGGGGAAAGAGACCCAGTACTTC.

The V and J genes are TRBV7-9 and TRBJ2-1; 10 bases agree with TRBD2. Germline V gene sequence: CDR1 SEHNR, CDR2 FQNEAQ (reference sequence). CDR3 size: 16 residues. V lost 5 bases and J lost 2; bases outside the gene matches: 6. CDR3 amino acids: CASSPLAGAPYNEQFF. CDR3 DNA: TGTGCCAGCAGCCCGCTAGCGGGGGCACCCTACAATGAGCAGTTCTTC.

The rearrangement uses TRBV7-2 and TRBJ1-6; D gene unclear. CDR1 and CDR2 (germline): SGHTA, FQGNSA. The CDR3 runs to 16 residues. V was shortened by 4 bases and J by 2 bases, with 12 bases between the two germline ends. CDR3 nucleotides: TGTGCCAGCAGCTCCCCATCGGGAACCTATAATTCACCCCTCCACTTT. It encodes CASSSPSGTYNSPLHF.